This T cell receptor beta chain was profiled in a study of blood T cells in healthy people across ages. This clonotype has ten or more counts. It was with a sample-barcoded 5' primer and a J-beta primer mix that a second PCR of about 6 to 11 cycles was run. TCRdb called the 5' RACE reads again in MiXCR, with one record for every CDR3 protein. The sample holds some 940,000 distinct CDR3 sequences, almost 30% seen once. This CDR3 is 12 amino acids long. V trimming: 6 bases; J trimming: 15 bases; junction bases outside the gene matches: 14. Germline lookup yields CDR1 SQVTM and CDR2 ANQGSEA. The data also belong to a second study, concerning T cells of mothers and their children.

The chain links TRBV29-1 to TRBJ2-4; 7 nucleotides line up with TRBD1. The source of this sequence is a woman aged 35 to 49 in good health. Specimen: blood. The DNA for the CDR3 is TGCAGCGTCGCGGAAGTCCAGGGGGAGTGGTACTTC. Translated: CSVAEVQGEWYF. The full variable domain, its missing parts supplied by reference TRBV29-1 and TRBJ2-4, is SAVISQKPSRDICQRGTSLTIQCQVDSQVTMMFWYRQQPGQSLTLIATANQGSEATYESGFVIDKFPISRPNLTFSTLTVSNMSPEDSSIYLCSVAEVQGEWYFGAGTRLSVL.